The present T cell receptor beta chain was sequenced within a study of cytomegalovirus exposure and HLA in healthy donors. Overall study findings and caveats: Upon later analysis, TCR association rates were observed to vary by HLA locus, being highest for DRB1 and lowest for HLA-C. Per a prior analysis, the majority of TCR beta V segments were productive roughly 87% or roughly 30% of the time. The majority of TCR sequences were rare, yet some public TCRs appeared in many donors.

Germline CDR1 reads PRHDT; CDR2 reads FYEKMQ (reference sequence). The CDR3 is made up of 16 amino acids. The study ran its PCR with 60 Vbeta and 13 Jbeta primers. Profiled with immunoSEQ multiplex PCR; TCRdb holds only in-frame clones, not every one. This table holds fewer than 110,000 clones, approximately 75% found once. Points on this clone: Antigen unknown.

The receptor was derived from a woman aged 35 to 49 in good health and CMV-seronegative. V is TRBV13 and J is TRBJ2-5, with 9 positions matching TRBD1. The end of the DNA aligns better with TRBJ2-7, so the J call may be wrong. Input material: PBMCs. The CDR3 sequence is CASSEEGQGRTYEQYF. The CDR3, as DNA: TGTGCCAGCAGCGAGGAGGGACAGGGCCGGACCTACGAGCAGTACTTC.